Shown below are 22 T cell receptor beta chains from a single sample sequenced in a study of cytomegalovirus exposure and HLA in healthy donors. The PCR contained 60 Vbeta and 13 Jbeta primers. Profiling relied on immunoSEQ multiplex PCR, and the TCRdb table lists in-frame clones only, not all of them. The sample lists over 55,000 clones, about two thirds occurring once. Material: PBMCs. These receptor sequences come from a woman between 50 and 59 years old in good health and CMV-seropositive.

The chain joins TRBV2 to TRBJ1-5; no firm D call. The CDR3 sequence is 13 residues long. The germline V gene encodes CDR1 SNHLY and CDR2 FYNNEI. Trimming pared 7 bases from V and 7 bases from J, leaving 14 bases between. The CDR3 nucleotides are TGTGCCAGCACGGGAGAACCCCGACAGCCCCAGCATTTT. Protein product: CASTGEPRQPQHF.

The CDR3 region has the DNA TGCGCCAGCAGCCCTTGGGGACAGGGGGCCTCCTACGAGCAGTACTTC. Its protein product is CASSPWGQGASYEQYF. This chain connects TRBV4-1 to TRBJ2-7; 12 positions agree with TRBD1. V lost 4 bases, J lost 0 bases, and 4 bases stayed unmatched. There are 16 residues in the CDR3. Per the germline V gene, CDR1 is MGHRA and CDR2 is YSYEKL.

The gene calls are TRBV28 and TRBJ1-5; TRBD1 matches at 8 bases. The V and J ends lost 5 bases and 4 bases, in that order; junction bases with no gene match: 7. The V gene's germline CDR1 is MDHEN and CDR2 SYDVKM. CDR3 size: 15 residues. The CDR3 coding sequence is TGTGCCAGCAGTCGACAGGGGAGTAGAAATCAGCCCCAGCATTTT. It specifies CASSRQGSRNQPQHF.

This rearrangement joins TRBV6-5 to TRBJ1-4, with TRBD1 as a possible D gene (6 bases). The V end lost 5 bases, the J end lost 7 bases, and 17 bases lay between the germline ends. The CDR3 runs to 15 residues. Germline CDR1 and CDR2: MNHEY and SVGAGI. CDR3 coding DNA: TGTGCCAGCAGTGGACTGACGAGGGGGAGTGAAAAACTGTTTTTT. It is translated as CASSGLTRGSEKLFF.

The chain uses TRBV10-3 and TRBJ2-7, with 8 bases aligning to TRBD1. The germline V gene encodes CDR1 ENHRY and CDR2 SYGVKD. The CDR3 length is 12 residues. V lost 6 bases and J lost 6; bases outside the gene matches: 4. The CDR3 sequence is CAIRRTGSEQYF. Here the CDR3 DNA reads TGTGCCATCAGAAGGACAGGGTCCGAGCAGTACTTC.

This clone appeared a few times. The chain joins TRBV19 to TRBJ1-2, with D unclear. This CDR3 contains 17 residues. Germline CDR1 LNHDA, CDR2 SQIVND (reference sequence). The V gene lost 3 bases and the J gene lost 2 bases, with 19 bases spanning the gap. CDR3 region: CASSIDTITRRNYGYTF. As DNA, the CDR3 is TGTGCCAGTAGTATCGACACGATTACTAGGAGAAACTATGGCTACACCTTC.

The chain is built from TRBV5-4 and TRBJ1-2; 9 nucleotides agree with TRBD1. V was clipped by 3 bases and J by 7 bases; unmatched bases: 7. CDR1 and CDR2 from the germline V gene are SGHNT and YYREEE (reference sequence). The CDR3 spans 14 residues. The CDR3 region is CASSSSGTGIGYTF. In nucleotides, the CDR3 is TGTGCCAGCAGCTCATCGGGGACAGGGATTGGCTACACCTTC.

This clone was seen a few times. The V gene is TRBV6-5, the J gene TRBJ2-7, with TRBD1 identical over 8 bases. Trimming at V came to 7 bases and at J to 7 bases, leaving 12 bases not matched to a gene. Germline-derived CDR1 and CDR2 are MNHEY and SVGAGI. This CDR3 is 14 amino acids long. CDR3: CASTPGGLVSEQYF. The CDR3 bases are TGTGCCAGCACCCCAGGGGGCCTAGTATCGGAGCAGTACTTC.

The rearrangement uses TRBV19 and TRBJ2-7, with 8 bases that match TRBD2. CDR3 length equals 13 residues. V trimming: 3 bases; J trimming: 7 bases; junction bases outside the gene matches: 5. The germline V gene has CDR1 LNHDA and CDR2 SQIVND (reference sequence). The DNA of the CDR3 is TGTGCCAGTAGTATGCGTAGCGGGGTAGAGCAGTACTTC. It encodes CASSMRSGVEQYF. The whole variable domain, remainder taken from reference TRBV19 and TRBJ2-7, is DGGITQSPKYLFRKEGQNVTLSCEQNLNHDAMYWYRQDPGQGLRLIYYSQIVNDFQKGDIAEGYSVSREKKESFPLTVTSAQKNPTAFYLCASSMRSGVEQYFGPGTRLTVT.

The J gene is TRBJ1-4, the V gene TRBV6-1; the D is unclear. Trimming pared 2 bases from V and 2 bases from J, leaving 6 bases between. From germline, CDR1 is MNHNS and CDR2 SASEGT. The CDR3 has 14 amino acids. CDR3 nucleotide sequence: TGTGCCAGCAGTGAACGGTGGACTAATGAAAAACTGTTTTTT. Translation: CASSERWTNEKLFF.

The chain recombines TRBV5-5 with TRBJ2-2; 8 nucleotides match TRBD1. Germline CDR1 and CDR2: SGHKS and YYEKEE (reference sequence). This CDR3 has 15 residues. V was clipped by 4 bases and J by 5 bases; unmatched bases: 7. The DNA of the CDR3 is TGTGCCAGCAGCATACGGACAGGGCTAACCGGGGAGCTGTTTTTT. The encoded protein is CASSIRTGLTGELFF.

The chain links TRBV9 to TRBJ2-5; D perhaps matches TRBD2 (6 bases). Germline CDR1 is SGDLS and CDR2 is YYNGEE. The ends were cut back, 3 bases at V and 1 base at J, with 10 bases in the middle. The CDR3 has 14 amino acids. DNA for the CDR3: TGTGCCAGCAGCGCCCAGGGAGGCCAAGAGACCCAGTACTTC. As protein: CASSAQGGQETQYF.

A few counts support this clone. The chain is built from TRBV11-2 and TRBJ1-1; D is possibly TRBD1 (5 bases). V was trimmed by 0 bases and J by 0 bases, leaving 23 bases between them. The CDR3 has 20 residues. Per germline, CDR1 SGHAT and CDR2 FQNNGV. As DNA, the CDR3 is TGTGCCAGCAGCTTAGAGGGAAGGGCCCGGGTAGGGGCCCTGAACACTGAAGCTTTCTTT. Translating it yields CASSLEGRARVGALNTEAFF.

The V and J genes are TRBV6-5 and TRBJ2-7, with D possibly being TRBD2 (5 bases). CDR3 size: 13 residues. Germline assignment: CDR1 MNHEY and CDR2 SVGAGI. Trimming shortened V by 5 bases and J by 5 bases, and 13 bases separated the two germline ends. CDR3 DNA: TGTGCCAGCAGTGACTATAGTGTAGACGAGCAGTACTTC. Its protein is CASSDYSVDEQYF.

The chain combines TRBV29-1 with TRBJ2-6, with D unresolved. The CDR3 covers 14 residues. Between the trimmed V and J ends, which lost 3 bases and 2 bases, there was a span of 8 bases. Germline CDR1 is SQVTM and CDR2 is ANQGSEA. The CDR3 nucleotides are TGCAGCGTTGATATCGGAGCTGGGGCCAACGTCCTGACTTTC. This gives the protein CSVDIGAGANVLTF. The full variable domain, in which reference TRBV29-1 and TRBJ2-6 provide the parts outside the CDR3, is SAVISQKPSRDICQRGTSLTIQCQVDSQVTMMFWYRQQPGQSLTLIATANQGSEATYESGFVIDKFPISRPNLTFSTLTVSNMSPEDSSIYLCSVDIGAGANVLTFGAGSRLTVL.

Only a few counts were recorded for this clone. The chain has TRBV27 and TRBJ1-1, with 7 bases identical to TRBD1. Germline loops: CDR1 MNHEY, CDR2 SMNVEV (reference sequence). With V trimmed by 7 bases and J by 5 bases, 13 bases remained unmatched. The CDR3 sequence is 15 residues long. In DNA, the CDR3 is TGTGCCAGCACGCCGGGCAGGGGGGTTTGGACTGAAGCTTTCTTT. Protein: CASTPGRGVWTEAFF.

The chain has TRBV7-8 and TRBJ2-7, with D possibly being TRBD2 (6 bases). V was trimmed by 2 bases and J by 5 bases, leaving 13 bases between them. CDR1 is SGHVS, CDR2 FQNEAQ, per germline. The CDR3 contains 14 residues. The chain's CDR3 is CASSLSGRNHEQYF. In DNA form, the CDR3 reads TGTGCCAGCAGCTTAAGTGGGAGGAACCACGAGCAGTACTTC.

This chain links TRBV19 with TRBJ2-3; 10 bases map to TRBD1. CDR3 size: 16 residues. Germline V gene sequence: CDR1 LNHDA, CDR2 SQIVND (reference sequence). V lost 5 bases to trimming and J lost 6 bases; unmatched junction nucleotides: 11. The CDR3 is CASSQPGQGTRDTQYF. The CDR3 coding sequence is TGTGCCAGTAGTCAACCGGGACAGGGGACGAGGGATACGCAGTATTTT. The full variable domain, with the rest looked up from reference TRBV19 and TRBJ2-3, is DGGITQSPKYLFRKEGQNVTLSCEQNLNHDAMYWYRQDPGQGLRLIYYSQIVNDFQKGDIAEGYSVSREKKESFPLTVTSAQKNPTAFYLCASSQPGQGTRDTQYFGPGTRLTVL.

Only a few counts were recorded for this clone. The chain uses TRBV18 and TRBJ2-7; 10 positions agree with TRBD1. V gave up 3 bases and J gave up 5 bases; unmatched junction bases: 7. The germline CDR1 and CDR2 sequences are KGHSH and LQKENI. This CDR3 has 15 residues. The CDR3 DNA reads TGTGCCAGCTCACCCCCGGGACAGGGGTACAACGAGCAGTACTTC. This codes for CASSPPGQGYNEQYF.

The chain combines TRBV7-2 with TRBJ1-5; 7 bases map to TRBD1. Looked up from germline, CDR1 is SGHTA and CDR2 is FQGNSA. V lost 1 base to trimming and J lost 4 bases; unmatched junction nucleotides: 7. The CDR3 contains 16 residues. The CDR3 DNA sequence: TGTGCCAGCAGCTTAGTAGCCCCGACAGGGAATCAGCCCCAGCATTTT. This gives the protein CASSLVAPTGNQPQHF.

The CDR3 DNA sequence: TGTGCCAGCAGCCCAGGGGGGACAGTCTACGAGCAGTACTTC. The encoded protein is CASSPGGTVYEQYF. This chain connects TRBV9 to TRBJ2-7, with D perhaps matching TRBD1 (7 bases). CDR3 length: 14 amino acids. The V gene lost 4 bases and the J gene lost 3 bases, with 14 bases spanning the gap. Germline CDR1 SGDLS, CDR2 YYNGEE.

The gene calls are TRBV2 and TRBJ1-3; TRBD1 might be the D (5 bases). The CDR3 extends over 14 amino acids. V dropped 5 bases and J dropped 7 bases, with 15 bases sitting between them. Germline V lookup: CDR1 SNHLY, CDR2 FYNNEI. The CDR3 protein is CASSPSGVVNTIYF. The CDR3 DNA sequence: TGTGCCAGCAGTCCCTCGGGGGTTGTCAACACCATATATTTT.